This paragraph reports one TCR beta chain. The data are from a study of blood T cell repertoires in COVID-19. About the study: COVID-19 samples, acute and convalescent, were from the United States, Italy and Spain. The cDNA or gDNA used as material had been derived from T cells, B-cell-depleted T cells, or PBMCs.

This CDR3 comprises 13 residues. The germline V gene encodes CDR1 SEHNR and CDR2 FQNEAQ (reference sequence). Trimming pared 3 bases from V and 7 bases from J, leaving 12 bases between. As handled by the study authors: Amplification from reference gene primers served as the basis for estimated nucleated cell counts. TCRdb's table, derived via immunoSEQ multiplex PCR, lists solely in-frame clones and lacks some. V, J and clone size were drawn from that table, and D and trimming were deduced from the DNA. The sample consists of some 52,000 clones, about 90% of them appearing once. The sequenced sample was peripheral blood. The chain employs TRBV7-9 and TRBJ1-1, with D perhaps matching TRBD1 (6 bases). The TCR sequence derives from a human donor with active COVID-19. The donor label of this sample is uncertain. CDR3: CASSLNRANEAFF. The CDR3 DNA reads TGTGCCAGCAGCTTGAACAGGGCTAATGAAGCTTTCTTT. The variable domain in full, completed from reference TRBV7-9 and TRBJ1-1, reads DTGVSQNPRHKITKRGQNVTFRCDPISEHNRLYWYRQTLGQGPEFLTYFQNEAQLEKSRLLSDRFSAERPKGSFSTLEIQRTEQGDSAMYLCASSLNRANEAFFGQGTRLTVV.